A single sample is the source of the 24 T cell receptor beta chains below, sequenced in a study of beta chain features in type 1 diabetes. Whole-study findings and limits: Type 1 diabetes patients had moderately but significantly shorter TCRB CDR3s in all four CD4+ subsets.

Their antigens remain unidentified. Expressed TCRB transcripts were sequenced because the entire RNA isolate underwent reverse transcription. Some clones are missing from TCRdb's copy, which holds only in-frame ones; the method was immunoSEQ multiplex PCR. The sample yields about 640,000 clones, around 12% seen once. Source material: naive CD4+ T cells from blood. These TCRs come from a man aged 25-40 years with type 1 diabetes.

The rearrangement links TRBV6-6 to TRBJ1-4, with unresolved D. The CDR3 is 11 residues long. V lost 4 bases to trimming and J lost 8 bases, with 5 bases between them. CDR1 MNHNY and CDR2 SVGAGI come from the germline V gene (reference sequence). CDR3: CASSLREKLFF. The DNA of the CDR3 is TGTGCCAGCAGTTTAAGGGAAAAACTGTTTTTT.

This clone was detected only a few times. The J gene is TRBJ2-7, the V gene TRBV20-1; D gene ambiguous. With 0 bases removed from V and 8 bases from J, the gap between germline ends came to 8 bases. Germline CDR1 DFQATT, CDR2 SNEGSKA (reference sequence). CDR3 length equals 11 residues. CDR3 loop: CSARDLSQQYF. In nucleotides, the CDR3 is TGCAGTGCTAGAGATCTGTCGCAGCAGTACTTC.

This clone showed up just a few times. V gene TRBV27 combines with J gene TRBJ1-6; no clear D gene. The CDR3 contains 12 residues. V was shortened by 4 bases and J by 10 bases, with 8 bases between the two germline ends. Germline V gene sequence: CDR1 MNHEY, CDR2 SMNVEV (reference sequence). CDR3 sequence: CASSSYASPLHF. As DNA, the CDR3 is TGTGCCAGCAGTTCCTACGCGTCACCCCTCCACTTT.

The chain joins TRBV9 to TRBJ2-3, with D perhaps being TRBD1 or TRBD2 (5 bases each). Per the germline V gene, CDR1 is SGDLS and CDR2 is YYNGEE. The CDR3 runs to 16 residues. The V and J ends lost 0 bases and 5 bases respectively, with 16 bases between them. CDR3 sequence reads: CASSVGPGRSGDTQYF. In DNA form, the CDR3 reads TGTGCCAGCAGCGTAGGCCCGGGGCGTTCCGGAGATACGCAGTATTTT.

This clone showed up just a few times. V is TRBV6-5 and J is TRBJ1-2, with D maybe TRBD1 (5 bases). CDR1 and CDR2 from the germline V gene are MNHEY and SVGAGI. V was cut by 4 bases and J by 1 base, with 16 bases left in between. There are 16 residues in the CDR3. The CDR3 reads CASSSTAAPYNYGYTF. In nucleotides, the CDR3 is TGTGCCAGCAGTTCGACAGCTGCCCCCTATAACTATGGCTACACCTTC.

The CDR3, as DNA: TGTGCCAGCAGCTTAGCGTCGGGGAACGAGCAGTACTTC. Its translation: CASSLASGNEQYF. The J gene is TRBJ2-7, the V gene TRBV7-9; possible D gene TRBD2, 5 bases. The germline V gene has CDR1 SEHNR and CDR2 FQNEAQ (reference sequence). The CDR3 has 13 residues. With 0 bases removed from V and 5 bases from J, the gap between germline ends came to 8 bases.

This clone was counted a few times. The chain is built from TRBV2 and TRBJ2-1; TRBD2 matches at 13 bases. With V trimmed by 4 bases and J by 0 bases, 9 bases remained unmatched. Germline loops: CDR1 SNHLY, CDR2 FYNNEI. The CDR3 is 19 residues long. CDR3 sequence reads: CASSGTSGGFPSSYNEQFF. DNA for the CDR3: TGTGCCAGCAGTGGGACTAGCGGGGGATTTCCGAGCTCCTACAATGAGCAGTTCTTC.

There are a few counts of this clone. The chain links TRBV19 to TRBJ1-2; D gene unclear. CDR3 length: 14 residues. The ends were cut back, 4 bases at V and 4 bases at J, with 13 bases in the middle. The germline V gene encodes CDR1 LNHDA and CDR2 SQIVND (reference sequence). The CDR3 protein is CASSTIEGTYGYTF. CDR3 sequence (DNA): TGTGCCAGTAGTACAATAGAGGGCACCTATGGCTACACCTTC.

This clone came up a few times. J is TRBJ2-2 and V is TRBV5-6; no definite D call. The ends were cut back, 0 bases at V and 6 bases at J, with 9 bases in the middle. The CDR3 covers 14 residues. Germline CDR1 is SGHDT and CDR2 is YYEEEE. The CDR3 DNA reads as TGTGCCAGCAGCTTGGGGGCTTTGTCCGGGGAGCTGTTTTTT. As protein: CASSLGALSGELFF.

V gene TRBV28 combines with J gene TRBJ2-7; 7 bases agree with TRBD1. This CDR3 contains 15 residues. After removal of 8 bases from V and 3 bases from J, the junction contained 13 bases not matched to a gene. Germline V CDR1 and CDR2: MDHEN, SYDVKM. The CDR3 here is CASAAGPTGRYEQYF. The CDR3 bases are TGTGCCAGCGCCGCCGGCCCGACAGGGCGCTACGAGCAGTACTTC.

The V call is TRBV9, the J call TRBJ1-5; perhaps TRBD1 as D (6 bases). The CDR3 contains 14 residues. V was trimmed by 0 bases and J by 9 bases, leaving 13 bases between them. CDR1 is SGDLS and CDR2 is YYNGEE in the germline V gene. CDR3 protein: CASSVAGEYGPQHF. The CDR3 bases are TGTGCCAGCAGCGTAGCAGGGGAGTACGGGCCCCAGCATTTT.

This clone was seen a few times. DNA for the CDR3: TGTGCCAGCAGCCCCGCGCACACTGAAGCTTTCTTT. This gives the protein CASSPAHTEAFF. The chain employs TRBV7-9 and TRBJ1-1; D remains unclear. V lost 5 bases and J 3 bases, leaving 7 bases between the germline ends. This CDR3 has 12 residues. Germline V CDR1 and CDR2: SEHNR, FQNEAQ (reference sequence).

This sequence joins TRBV5-6 and TRBJ2-2; unclear D gene. Trimming took off 1 base at V and 3 bases at J, with 1 base between the two ends. This CDR3 comprises 12 residues. CDR1 and CDR2 from the germline V gene are SGHDT and YYEEEE. DNA of the CDR3: TGTGCCAGCAGCTTGTACACCGGGGAGCTGTTTTTT. Residues: CASSLYTGELFF.

This clone turned up a few times. The J gene is TRBJ2-3, the V gene TRBV7-8, with a tentative D call TRBD2 (5 bases). The CDR3 is 14 amino acids. Germline CDR1 reads SGHVS; CDR2 reads FQNEAQ. V lost 3 bases and J 4 bases, leaving 11 bases between the germline ends. CDR3 in amino acids: CASSFRVGADTQYF. CDR3 nucleotides: TGTGCCAGCAGCTTCCGGGTCGGGGCAGATACGCAGTATTTT.

The chain recombines TRBV4-3 with TRBJ2-1; TRBD2 is a possible D gene (7 bases). Trimming cost V 2 bases and J 8 bases, with 10 bases left between them. Germline loops: CDR1 LGHNA, CDR2 YSLEER. The CDR3 has 13 amino acids. The CDR3: CASSQRGGDEQFF. CDR3 DNA: TGCGCCAGCAGCCAAAGAGGGGGGGATGAGCAGTTCTTC.

In regard to this clone: Distinct nucleotide sequences in the sample also encode this CDR3. The chain links TRBV5-4 to TRBJ1-2; D not resolved. CDR3 length equals 13 residues. Trimming pared 0 bases from V and 2 bases from J, leaving 5 bases between. CDR1 SGHNT and CDR2 YYREEE come from the germline V gene (reference sequence). CDR3: CASSLVGNYGYTF. CDR3 bases: TGTGCCAGCAGCTTGGTCGGGAACTATGGCTACACCTTC.

The chain carries TRBV7-9 and TRBJ2-7, with 8 bases that match TRBD2. Germline V CDR1 and CDR2: SEHNR, FQNEAQ (reference sequence). The CDR3 extends over 13 amino acids. The V segment lost 8 bases and the J segment 1 base; nucleotides outside the gene matches: 4. The CDR3 region has the DNA TGTGCCAGCGGACTAGCTGGATCCTACGAGCAGTACTTC. Its protein is CASGLAGSYEQYF.

This clone has more than one count but fewer than ten. The genes are TRBV18 and TRBJ2-6; a weak D match, TRBD1 (5 bases). The CDR3 extends over 16 amino acids. Trimming stripped 0 bases from V and 2 bases from J, with 8 bases between. CDR1 and CDR2 from the germline V gene are KGHSH and LQKENI. The chain's CDR3 is CASSPPQGAGANVLTF. The CDR3 nucleotides are TGTGCCAGCTCACCACCCCAAGGGGCTGGGGCCAACGTCCTGACTTTC.

This clone was seen only a few times. The genes are TRBV7-2 and TRBJ1-5; D not certain. The CDR3 extends over 13 amino acids. Deletions cut 5 bases from V and 0 bases from J, with 5 bases between. CDR1 and CDR2 from the germline V gene are SGHTA and FQGNSA. The CDR3 DNA is TGTGCCAGCAGCCCTTATAGCAATCAGCCCCAGCATTTT. Translated, it gives CASSPYSNQPQHF.

This clone has more than one count but fewer than ten. The chain links TRBV11-2 to TRBJ2-5; D might be TRBD2 (5 bases). The ends were cut back, 7 bases at V and 5 bases at J, with 20 bases in the middle. The CDR3 spans 15 residues. Germline CDR1 reads SGHAT; CDR2 reads FQNNGV. The CDR3 bases are TGTGCCAGCACCCTTTCCCAAGGGAGAGTGGAGACCCAGTACTTC. Translating gives CASTLSQGRVETQYF.

This clone has just a few counts. The chain uses TRBV4-3 and TRBJ2-3; TRBD2 matches at 8 bases. V lost 4 bases and J lost 0; bases outside the gene matches: 6. The germline gives CDR1 LGHNA, CDR2 YSLEER. This CDR3 comprises 16 residues. CDR3 sequence (DNA): TGCGCCAGCAGCCCTGCGGGGGGCGCTAGCACAGATACGCAGTATTTT. Protein product: CASSPAGGASTDTQYF.

This clone was counted only a few times. V and J are TRBV2 and TRBJ2-3; D possibly matches TRBD1 or TRBD2 (6 bases each). CDR3 length: 15 amino acids. Trimming stripped 2 bases from V and 0 bases from J, with 9 bases between. CDR1 is SNHLY and CDR2 is FYNNEI in the germline V gene. The CDR3 region has the DNA TGTGCCAGCAGTGAAAGGGGGGAGAGCACAGATACGCAGTATTTT. Translation gives CASSERGESTDTQYF.

The rearrangement joins TRBV7-2 to TRBJ2-3; TRBD2 matches at 13 bases. The junction had 2 bases not matched to a gene; V was cut back by 4 bases and J by 4 bases. Germline CDR1 and CDR2: SGHTA and FQGNSA. The CDR3 loop spans 15 amino acids. For the CDR3, the DNA is TGTGCCAGCAGCTCGGGACTAGCGGGGCCAGATACGCAGTATTTT. Translating gives CASSSGLAGPDTQYF.

The gene calls are TRBV4-1 and TRBJ1-2; D is perhaps TRBD1 (6 bases). The V gene's germline CDR1 is MGHRA and CDR2 YSYEKL. The ends were cut back, 3 bases at V and 0 bases at J, with 14 bases in the middle. This CDR3 region has 16 residues. In DNA form, the CDR3 reads TGCGCCAGCAGCCATGAGGACAGTCCCGCTAACTATGGCTACACCTTC. This codes for CASSHEDSPANYGYTF.